A single T cell receptor beta chain is shown here with its context. The entry originates in a study of cytomegalovirus exposure and HLA in healthy donors. The wider study: When over 300 donors were genotyped, about 86% of them were found to fall in the Caucasian-associated ancestry cluster.

This CDR3 comprises 14 residues. V was clipped by 1 base and J by 4 bases; unmatched bases: 4. CDR1 and CDR2 (germline): SGHNT, YYREEE (reference sequence). PCR employed 60 Vbeta and 13 Jbeta primers. In the authors' methods: Later, roughly 77 million unique TCR beta chains were counted in an analysis, and approximately 10 million of them were shared. The assay was immunoSEQ multiplex PCR, and TCRdb's table has in-frame clones only and misses some. V, J and clone size derive from that table, while D and trimming were established from the DNA sequence. The data contain approximately 190,000 clones, about 80% of them singletons.

The chain employs TRBV5-4 and TRBJ1-2; 7 positions match TRBD1. The sample was PBMCs. The receptor was isolated from a young woman in good health and CMV-seropositive. CDR3 nucleotides: TGTGCCAGCAGCTTGAACAGGGGAATCTATGGCTACACCTTC. Translation: CASSLNRGIYGYTF. The variable domain in full, with the rest retrieved from reference TRBV5-4 and TRBJ1-2, is ETGVTQSPTHLIKTRGQQVTLRCSSQSGHNTVSWYQQALGQGPQFIFQYYREEENGRGNFPPRFSGLQFPNYSSELNVNALELDDSALYLCASSLNRGIYGYTFGSGTRLTVV.